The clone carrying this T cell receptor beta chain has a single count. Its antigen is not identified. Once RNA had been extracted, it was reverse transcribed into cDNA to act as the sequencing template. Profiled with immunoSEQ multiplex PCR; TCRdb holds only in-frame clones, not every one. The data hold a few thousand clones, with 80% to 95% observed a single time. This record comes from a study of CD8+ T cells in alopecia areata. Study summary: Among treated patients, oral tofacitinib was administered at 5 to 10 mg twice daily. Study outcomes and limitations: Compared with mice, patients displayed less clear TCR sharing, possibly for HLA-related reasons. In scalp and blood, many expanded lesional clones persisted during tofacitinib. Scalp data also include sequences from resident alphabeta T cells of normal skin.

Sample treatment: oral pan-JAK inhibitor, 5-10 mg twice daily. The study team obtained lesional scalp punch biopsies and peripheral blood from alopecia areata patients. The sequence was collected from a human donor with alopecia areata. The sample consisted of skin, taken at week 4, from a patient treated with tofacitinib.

CDR3 residues: CASSSTGEGNTEAFF. The CDR3 DNA reads TGTGCCAGCAGTTCCACAGGGGAGGGGAACACTGAAGCTTTCTTT. The chain couples TRBV6-5 to TRBJ1-1; 7 bases match TRBD1. V was pared by 4 bases and J by 1 base, with 6 bases of the junction left unmatched. Germline loops: CDR1 MNHEY, CDR2 SVGAGI. The CDR3 is made up of 15 amino acids.